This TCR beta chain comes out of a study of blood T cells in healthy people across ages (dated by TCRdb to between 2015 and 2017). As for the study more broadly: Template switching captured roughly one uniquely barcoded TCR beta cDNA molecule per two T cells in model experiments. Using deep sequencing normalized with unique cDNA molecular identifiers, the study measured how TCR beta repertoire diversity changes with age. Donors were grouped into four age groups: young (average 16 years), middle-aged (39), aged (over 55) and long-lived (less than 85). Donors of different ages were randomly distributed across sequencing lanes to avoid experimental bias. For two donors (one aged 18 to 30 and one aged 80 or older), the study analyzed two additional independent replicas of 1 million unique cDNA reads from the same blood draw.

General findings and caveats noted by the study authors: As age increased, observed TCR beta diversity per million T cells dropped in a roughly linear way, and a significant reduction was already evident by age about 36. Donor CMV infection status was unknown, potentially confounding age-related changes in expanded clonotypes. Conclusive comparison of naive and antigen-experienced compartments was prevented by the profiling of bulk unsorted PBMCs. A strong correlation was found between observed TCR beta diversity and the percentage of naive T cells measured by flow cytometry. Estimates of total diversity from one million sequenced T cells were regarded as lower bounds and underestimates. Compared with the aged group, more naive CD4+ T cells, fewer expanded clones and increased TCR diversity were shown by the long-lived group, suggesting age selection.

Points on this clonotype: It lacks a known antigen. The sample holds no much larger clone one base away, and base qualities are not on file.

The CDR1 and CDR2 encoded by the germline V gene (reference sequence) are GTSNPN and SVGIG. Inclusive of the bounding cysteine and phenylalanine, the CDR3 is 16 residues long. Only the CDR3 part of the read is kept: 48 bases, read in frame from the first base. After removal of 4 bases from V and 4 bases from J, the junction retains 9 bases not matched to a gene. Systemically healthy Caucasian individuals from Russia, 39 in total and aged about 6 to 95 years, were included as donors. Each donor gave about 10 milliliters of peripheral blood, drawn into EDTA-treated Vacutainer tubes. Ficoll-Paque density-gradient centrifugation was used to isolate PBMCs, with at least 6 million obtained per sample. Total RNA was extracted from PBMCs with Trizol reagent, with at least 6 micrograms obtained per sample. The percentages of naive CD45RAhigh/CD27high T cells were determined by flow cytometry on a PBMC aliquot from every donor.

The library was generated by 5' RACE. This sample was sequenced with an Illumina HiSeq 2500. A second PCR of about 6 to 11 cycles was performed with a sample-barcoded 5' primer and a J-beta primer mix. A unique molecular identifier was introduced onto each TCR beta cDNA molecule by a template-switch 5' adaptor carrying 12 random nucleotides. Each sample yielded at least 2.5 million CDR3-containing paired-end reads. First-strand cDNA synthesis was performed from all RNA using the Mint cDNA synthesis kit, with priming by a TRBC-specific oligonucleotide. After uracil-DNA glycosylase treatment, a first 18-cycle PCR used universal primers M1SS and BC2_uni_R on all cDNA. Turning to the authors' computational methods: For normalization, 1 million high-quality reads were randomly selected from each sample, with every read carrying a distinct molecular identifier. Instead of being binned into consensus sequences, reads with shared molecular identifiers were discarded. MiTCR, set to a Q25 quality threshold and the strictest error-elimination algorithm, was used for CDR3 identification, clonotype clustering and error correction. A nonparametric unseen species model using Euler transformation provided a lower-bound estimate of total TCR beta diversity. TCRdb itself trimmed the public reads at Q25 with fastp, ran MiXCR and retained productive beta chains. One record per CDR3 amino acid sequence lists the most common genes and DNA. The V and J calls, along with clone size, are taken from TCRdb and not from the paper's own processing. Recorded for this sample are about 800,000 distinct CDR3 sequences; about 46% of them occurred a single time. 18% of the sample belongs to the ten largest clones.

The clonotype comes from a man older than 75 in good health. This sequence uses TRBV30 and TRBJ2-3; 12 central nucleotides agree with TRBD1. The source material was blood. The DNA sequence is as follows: TGTGCCTGGATTAAGGGGACAGGGGGCTTGGCAGATACGCAGTATTTT. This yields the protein CAWIKGTGGLADTQYF.